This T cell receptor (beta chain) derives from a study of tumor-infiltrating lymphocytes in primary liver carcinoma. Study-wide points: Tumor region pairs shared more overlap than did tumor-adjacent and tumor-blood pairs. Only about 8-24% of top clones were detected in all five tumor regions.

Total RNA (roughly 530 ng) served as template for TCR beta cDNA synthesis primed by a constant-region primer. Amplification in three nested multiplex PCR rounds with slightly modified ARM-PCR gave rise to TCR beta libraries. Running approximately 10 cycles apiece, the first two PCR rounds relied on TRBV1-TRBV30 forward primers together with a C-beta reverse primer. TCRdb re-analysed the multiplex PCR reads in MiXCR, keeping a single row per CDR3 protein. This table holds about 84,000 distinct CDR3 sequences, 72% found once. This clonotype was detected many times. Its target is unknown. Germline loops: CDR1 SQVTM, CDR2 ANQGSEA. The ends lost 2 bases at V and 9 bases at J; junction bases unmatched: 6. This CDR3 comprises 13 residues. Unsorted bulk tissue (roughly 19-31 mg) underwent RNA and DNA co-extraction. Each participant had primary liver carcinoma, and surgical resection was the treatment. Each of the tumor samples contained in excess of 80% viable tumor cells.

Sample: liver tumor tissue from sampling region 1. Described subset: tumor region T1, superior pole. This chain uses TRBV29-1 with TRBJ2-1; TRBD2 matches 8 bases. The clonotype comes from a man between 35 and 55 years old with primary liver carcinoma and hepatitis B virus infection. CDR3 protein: CSVEPGLGSEQFF. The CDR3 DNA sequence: TGCAGCGTTGAACCGGGACTAGGTAGTGAGCAGTTCTTC.